Shown below are 31 T cell receptor beta chains from a single sample sequenced in a study of blood T cells in healthy people across ages. Combining a sample-barcoded 5' primer with a J-beta primer mix, a second PCR ran for about 7 to 11 cycles. From the 5' RACE reads, TCRdb called clonotypes with MiXCR, one entry per CDR3 protein. Among around 1.7 million distinct CDR3 sequences listed, 28% were seen once. Sequenced sample: blood. All receptors come from a woman in her twenties or thirties in good health.

V usage is TRBV5-1 and J usage is TRBJ2-3; maybe TRBD2 (6 bases). The CDR3 runs to 15 residues. V gave up 6 bases and J gave up 6 bases, with 20 bases separating them. Germline V gene lookup returns CDR1 SGHRS and CDR2 YFSETQ. The CDR3 DNA is TGCGCCAGCATCCAAGGTCCGGGAGAGGGTGATACGCAGTATTTT. It yields the protein CASIQGPGEGDTQYF.

This clonotype was counted at least ten times. This CDR3 reads CASSTGTASYEQYF. DNA of the CDR3: TGCGCCAGCAGCACCGGGACAGCCTCCTACGAGCAGTACTTC. The gene calls are TRBV5-1 and TRBJ2-7; 7 bases are a match to TRBD1. The CDR3 consists of 14 residues. Trimming at V came to 4 bases and at J to 0 bases, leaving 4 bases not matched to a gene. Germline V lookup: CDR1 SGHRS, CDR2 YFSETQ. The complete variable domain, with remaining parts taken from reference TRBV5-1 and TRBJ2-7, reads KAGVTQTPRYLIKTRGQQVTLSCSPISGHRSVSWYQQTPGQGLQFLFEYFSETQRNKGNFPGRFSGRQFSNSRSEMNVSTLELGDSALYLCASSTGTASYEQYFGPGTRLTVT.

The V gene is TRBV4-1, the J gene TRBJ1-2; D perhaps matches TRBD1 (5 bases). V dropped 5 bases and J dropped 1 base, with 11 bases sitting between them. The CDR3 has 14 amino acids. CDR1 and CDR2 from the germline V gene are MGHRA and YSYEKL. CDR3 sequence (DNA): TGCGCCAGCAGCTCGGGGGAGGGTAACTATGGCTACACCTTC. This encodes CASSSGEGNYGYTF.

The chain is built from TRBV12-3 or TRBV12-4 and TRBJ1-1, with D possibly being TRBD1 (6 bases). V gave up 8 bases and J gave up 5 bases, with 9 bases separating them. The CDR3 consists of 11 residues. DNA of the CDR3: TGTGCCAGCGGAAGGGGGACTGAAGCTTTCTTT. It encodes CASGRGTEAFF.

This clonotype was counted ten times or more. The genes are TRBV20-1 and TRBJ1-2; D is unclear. V dropped 5 bases and J dropped 1 base, with 8 bases sitting between them. Germline V gene sequence: CDR1 DFQATT, CDR2 SNEGSKA (reference sequence). This CDR3 has 12 residues. The CDR3 DNA reads as TGCAGTGCTGCTAAAAATAACTATGGCTACACCTTC. It specifies CSAAKNNYGYTF.

J is TRBJ2-1 and V is TRBV6-1; a possible D gene is TRBD1 (6 bases). The CDR3 is 15 amino acids. Trimming removed 7 bases from V and 13 bases from J, with 26 bases in between. Germline lookup yields CDR1 MNHNS and CDR2 SASEGT. The CDR3 bases are TGTGCCAGCACTACCGTCCCAGGGGTAAAAAACATTCAGTTCTTC. This translates into CASTTVPGVKNIQFF.

The chain is built from TRBV20-1 and TRBJ2-3, with 8 positions matching TRBD2. With 4 bases clipped from V and 1 base from J, the junction kept 16 bases outside the gene matches. The germline V gene has CDR1 DFQATT and CDR2 SNEGSKA (reference sequence). The CDR3 extends over 18 amino acids. In nucleotides, the CDR3 is TGCAGTGCTATAACTAGCGGCTCGGCCAGGCGGGGCACAGATACGCAGTATTTT. Encoded protein: CSAITSGSARRGTDTQYF.

This chain links TRBV28 with TRBJ1-1; the D is unclear. V dropped 6 bases and J dropped 1 base, with 15 bases sitting between them. Germline loops: CDR1 MDHEN, CDR2 SYDVKM. CDR3 length: 15 amino acids. CDR3 loop: CASSPGHRGNTEAFF. Written as DNA, the CDR3 is TGTGCCAGCAGCCCGGGTCACCGGGGGAACACTGAAGCTTTCTTT.

This clonotype was seen more than once but under ten times. The chain employs TRBV7-3 and TRBJ2-7, with 9 bases aligning to TRBD1. Germline V gene lookup returns CDR1 SGHTA and CDR2 FQGTGA. This CDR3 comprises 15 residues. V gave up 5 bases and J gave up 5 bases; unmatched junction bases: 10. The CDR3 region is CASSRTGTGSDEQYF. The CDR3 nucleotides read TGTGCCAGCAGCCGCACCGGGACAGGGAGCGACGAGCAGTACTTC.

This clonotype was counted at least ten times. The chain recombines TRBV4-1 with TRBJ2-7; D gene ambiguous. The CDR3 runs to 12 residues. V lost 3 bases to trimming and J lost 6 bases, with 9 bases between them. CDR1 and CDR2 (germline): MGHRA, YSYEKL. The CDR3 loop reads CASSHIEFEQYF. CDR3 DNA sequence: TGCGCCAGCAGCCATATTGAGTTCGAGCAGTACTTC.

This clonotype was detected many times. This chain joins TRBV27 and TRBJ2-5; TRBD2 aligns across 14 bases. Germline CDR1 MNHEY, CDR2 SMNVEV (reference sequence). The CDR3 loop spans 18 amino acids. V shed 5 bases, J shed 4 bases, and the junction held 12 bases outside the gene matches. The CDR3 bases are TGTGCCAGCAGTCGGACGGGACTAGCGGGGGACAATGGAGAGACCCAGTACTTC. Its translation is CASSRTGLAGDNGETQYF.

This chain links TRBV5-5 with TRBJ1-1, with 11 bases lining up with TRBD1. J gave up 4 bases and V 6 bases, and 5 bases lay outside the gene matches. Germline CDR1 is SGHKS and CDR2 is YYEKEE (reference sequence). The CDR3 has 14 residues. The CDR3 DNA is TGTGCCAGCACCACCGGGACAGGGGGCACTGAAGCTTTCTTT. As protein: CASTTGTGGTEAFF. The whole variable domain, remainder taken from reference TRBV5-5 and TRBJ1-1, is DAGVTQSPTHLIKTRGQQVTLRCSPISGHKSVSWYQQVLGQGPQFIFQYYEKEERGRGNFPDRFSARQFPNYSSELNVNALLLGDSALYLCASTTGTGGTEAFFGQGTRLTVV.

This clonotype has a count of ten or more. The chain uses TRBV7-9 and TRBJ2-1, with 10 bases identical to TRBD2. Germline trimming cut 4 bases from V and 4 bases from J; bases unmatched to any gene: 4. Germline-derived CDR1 and CDR2 are SEHNR and FQNEAQ (reference sequence). The CDR3 is 15 amino acids. The CDR3 loop reads CASSYTSGTYNEQFF. The CDR3 DNA reads as TGTGCCAGCAGCTACACTAGCGGGACTTACAATGAGCAGTTCTTC.

The chain links TRBV5-1 to TRBJ1-2; 7 nucleotides line up with TRBD1. There are 14 residues in the CDR3. V was clipped by 3 bases and J by 8 bases; unmatched bases: 10. CDR1 SGHRS and CDR2 YFSETQ come from the germline V gene. The CDR3 sequence is CASSSGDRDDGYTF. The CDR3, as DNA: TGCGCCAGCAGCTCAGGCGACAGGGATGACGGCTACACCTTC.

The chain uses TRBV28 and TRBJ1-4; D remains ambiguous. From germline, CDR1 is MDHEN and CDR2 SYDVKM. Trimming pared 1 base from V and 7 bases from J, leaving 10 bases between. The length of the CDR3 is 14 residues. The CDR3 DNA reads as TGTGCCAGCAGTTTATCGGGGTACGGTGAAAAACTGTTTTTT. Its translation: CASSLSGYGEKLFF.

The chain recombines TRBV12-3 or TRBV12-4 with TRBJ2-1; D gene unclear. The CDR3 is 14 residues long. Trimming removed 3 bases from V and 4 bases from J, with 10 bases in between. The CDR3 protein is CASSFQPQYNEQFF. For the CDR3, the DNA is TGTGCCAGCAGTTTCCAGCCCCAGTACAATGAGCAGTTCTTC.

This clonotype appeared a few times. This rearrangement joins TRBV5-5 to TRBJ2-1; no clear D. The V gene's germline CDR1 is SGHKS and CDR2 YYEKEE (reference sequence). This CDR3 contains 14 residues. The germline V and J ends were trimmed by 1 base and 8 bases, with 13 bases remaining between them. The chain's CDR3 is CASSLTGSLDEQFF. CDR3 bases: TGTGCCAGCAGCTTGACTGGCTCCCTCGATGAGCAGTTCTTC.

V gene TRBV29-1 combines with J gene TRBJ1-2; 7 nucleotides align to TRBD1. Trimming took 8 bases from V and 4 from J; bases not matched to a gene: 7. The CDR3 loop spans 12 amino acids. Germline assignment: CDR1 SQVTM and CDR2 ANQGSEA. The CDR3 nucleotides read TGCAGCATTCTGACAGGGACCTATGGCTACACCTTC. It codes for CSILTGTYGYTF.

The chain couples TRBV7-9 to TRBJ2-3; D perhaps matches TRBD1 (5 bases). Trimming pared 5 bases from V and 6 bases from J, leaving 24 bases between. This CDR3 is 17 amino acids long. Germline assignment: CDR1 SEHNR and CDR2 FQNEAQ (reference sequence). CDR3 sequence: CASSTLGRASHLDTQYF. As DNA, the CDR3 is TGTGCCAGCAGCACCTTGGGCAGGGCCTCGCATCTGGATACGCAGTATTTT.

The chain joins TRBV4-3 to TRBJ2-3; a possible D gene is TRBD2 (5 bases). Germline values: CDR1 LGHNA, CDR2 YSLEER. The CDR3 covers 15 residues. Between the trimmed V and J ends, which lost 0 bases and 6 bases, there was a span of 13 bases. The CDR3 DNA is TGCGCCAGCAGCCAAGACCCCCTAGCCGGCGATACGCAGTATTTT. This gives the protein CASSQDPLAGDTQYF.

Only a few counts were recorded for this clonotype. The V call is TRBV20-1, the J call TRBJ2-3, with D possibly matching TRBD1 (6 bases). Germline V gene sequence: CDR1 DFQATT, CDR2 SNEGSKA (reference sequence). Trimming removed 5 bases from V and 5 bases from J, with 17 bases in between. This CDR3 comprises 14 residues. CDR3 DNA sequence: TGCAGTGCTCTAGAGTGGGGGCGAGAAGATACGCAGTATTTT. Protein product: CSALEWGREDTQYF.

This clonotype showed up just a few times. The rearrangement links TRBV20-1 to TRBJ1-1, with 9 bases lining up with TRBD1. The CDR3 is 15 amino acids. Germline V gene lookup returns CDR1 DFQATT and CDR2 SNEGSKA (reference sequence). The trim removed 2 bases at V and 3 bases at J, leaving 7 bases unmatched. The DNA of the CDR3 is TGCAGTGCTAGACACTTTGACAGGGGGGACACTGAAGCTTTCTTT. Residues: CSARHFDRGDTEAFF.

The rearrangement links TRBV5-1 to TRBJ1-5, with TRBD1 matching over 10 bases. The length of the CDR3 is 16 residues. V gave up 5 bases and J gave up 5 bases; unmatched junction bases: 10. Per the germline V gene, CDR1 is SGHRS and CDR2 is YFSETQ. The CDR3 bases are TGCGCCAGCAGAACCTACGGGACAGGGGTAGATCAGCCCCAGCATTTT. It translates to CASRTYGTGVDQPQHF.

This rearrangement joins TRBV24-1 to TRBJ1-4; D call uncertain. CDR3 length: 14 residues. The germline V gene has CDR1 KGHDR and CDR2 SFDVKD. Trimming shortened V by 3 bases and J by 8 bases, and 12 bases separated the two germline ends. The CDR3 sequence: CATSDGARGEKLFF. In DNA form, the CDR3 reads TGTGCCACCAGTGATGGAGCTCGAGGGGAAAAACTGTTTTTT.

This clonotype was seen more than once but under ten times. The chain employs TRBV5-5 and TRBJ2-5; perhaps D is TRBD1 or TRBD2 (5 bases each). This CDR3 has 14 residues. V shed 3 bases and J shed 4 bases, with 13 bases lying between them. Germline V gene sequence: CDR1 SGHKS, CDR2 YYEKEE (reference sequence). The CDR3 loop reads CASSSLKGRETQYF. The CDR3 nucleotides read TGTGCCAGCAGCTCCCTCAAGGGGAGAGAGACCCAGTACTTC.

Comment on this clonotype: One base away lies a much larger clone, so this may be a sequencing read error. The gene calls are TRBV4-1 and TRBJ2-7, with D possibly being TRBD1 (6 bases). Germline lookup yields CDR1 MGHRA and CDR2 YSYEKL. CDR3 length equals 17 residues. In DNA form, the CDR3 reads TGCGCCGGCAGCCAAGTTAATTTGATTAGGACAGTCGATAAGCAGTACTTC. It translates to CAGSQVNLIRTVDKQYF.

A few counts support this clonotype. The CDR3 DNA reads TGTGCCATCAGTGAGGAGGACAATGAGCAGTTCTTC. As protein: CAISEEDNEQFF. The chain links TRBV10-3 to TRBJ2-1; D gene ambiguous. The CDR3 has 12 residues. Germline CDR1 is ENHRY and CDR2 is SYGVKD. Trimming pared 2 bases from V and 5 bases from J, leaving 4 bases between.

There are many counts of this clonotype. The V call is TRBV7-2, the J call TRBJ2-1, with D tentatively TRBD1 (5 bases). This CDR3 contains 15 residues. V gave up 5 bases and J gave up 3 bases, with 14 bases separating them. Looked up from germline, CDR1 is SGHTA and CDR2 is FQGNSA. This CDR3 reads CASSMRQTFYNEQFF. The CDR3 nucleotides are TGTGCCAGCAGCATGAGACAGACCTTCTACAATGAGCAGTTCTTC.

In its sample, this clonotype was seen a few times. This chain joins TRBV28 and TRBJ1-5; the D is unclear. The CDR3 totals 16 residues. V lost 2 bases and J 0 bases, leaving 11 bases between the germline ends. Germline CDR1 and CDR2: MDHEN and SYDVKM. CDR3: CASSLLSTNSNQPQHF. In DNA form, the CDR3 reads TGTGCCAGCAGTTTACTGAGCACAAATAGCAATCAGCCCCAGCATTTT.

V and J are TRBV9 and TRBJ2-5, with D uncertain. V lost 0 bases and J lost 11, with 17 bases in between. The CDR3 is made up of 14 amino acids. Per the germline V gene, CDR1 is SGDLS and CDR2 is YYNGEE. CDR3 sequence (DNA): TGTGCCAGCAGCGTAGAAGGGTTGTGGAATGAGCAGTACTTC. This encodes CASSVEGLWNEQYF. Variable domain in full (rest from reference TRBV9 and TRBJ2-5): DSGVTQTPKHLITATGQRVTLRCSPRSGDLSVYWYQQSLDQGLQFLIQYYNGEERAKGNILERFSAQQFPDLHSELNLSSLELGDSALYFCASSVEGLWNEQYFGPGTRLLVL.

This CDR3 is CSARVVAGGRTDTQYF. Written as DNA, the CDR3 is TGCAGTGCTAGGGTAGTGGCGGGGGGGCGCACAGATACGCAGTATTTT. The rearrangement joins TRBV20-1 to TRBJ2-3; 9 positions match TRBD2. Trimming cost V 3 bases and J 1 base; bases outside gene matches: 8. Per the germline V gene, CDR1 is DFQATT and CDR2 is SNEGSKA (reference sequence). This CDR3 has 16 amino acids.